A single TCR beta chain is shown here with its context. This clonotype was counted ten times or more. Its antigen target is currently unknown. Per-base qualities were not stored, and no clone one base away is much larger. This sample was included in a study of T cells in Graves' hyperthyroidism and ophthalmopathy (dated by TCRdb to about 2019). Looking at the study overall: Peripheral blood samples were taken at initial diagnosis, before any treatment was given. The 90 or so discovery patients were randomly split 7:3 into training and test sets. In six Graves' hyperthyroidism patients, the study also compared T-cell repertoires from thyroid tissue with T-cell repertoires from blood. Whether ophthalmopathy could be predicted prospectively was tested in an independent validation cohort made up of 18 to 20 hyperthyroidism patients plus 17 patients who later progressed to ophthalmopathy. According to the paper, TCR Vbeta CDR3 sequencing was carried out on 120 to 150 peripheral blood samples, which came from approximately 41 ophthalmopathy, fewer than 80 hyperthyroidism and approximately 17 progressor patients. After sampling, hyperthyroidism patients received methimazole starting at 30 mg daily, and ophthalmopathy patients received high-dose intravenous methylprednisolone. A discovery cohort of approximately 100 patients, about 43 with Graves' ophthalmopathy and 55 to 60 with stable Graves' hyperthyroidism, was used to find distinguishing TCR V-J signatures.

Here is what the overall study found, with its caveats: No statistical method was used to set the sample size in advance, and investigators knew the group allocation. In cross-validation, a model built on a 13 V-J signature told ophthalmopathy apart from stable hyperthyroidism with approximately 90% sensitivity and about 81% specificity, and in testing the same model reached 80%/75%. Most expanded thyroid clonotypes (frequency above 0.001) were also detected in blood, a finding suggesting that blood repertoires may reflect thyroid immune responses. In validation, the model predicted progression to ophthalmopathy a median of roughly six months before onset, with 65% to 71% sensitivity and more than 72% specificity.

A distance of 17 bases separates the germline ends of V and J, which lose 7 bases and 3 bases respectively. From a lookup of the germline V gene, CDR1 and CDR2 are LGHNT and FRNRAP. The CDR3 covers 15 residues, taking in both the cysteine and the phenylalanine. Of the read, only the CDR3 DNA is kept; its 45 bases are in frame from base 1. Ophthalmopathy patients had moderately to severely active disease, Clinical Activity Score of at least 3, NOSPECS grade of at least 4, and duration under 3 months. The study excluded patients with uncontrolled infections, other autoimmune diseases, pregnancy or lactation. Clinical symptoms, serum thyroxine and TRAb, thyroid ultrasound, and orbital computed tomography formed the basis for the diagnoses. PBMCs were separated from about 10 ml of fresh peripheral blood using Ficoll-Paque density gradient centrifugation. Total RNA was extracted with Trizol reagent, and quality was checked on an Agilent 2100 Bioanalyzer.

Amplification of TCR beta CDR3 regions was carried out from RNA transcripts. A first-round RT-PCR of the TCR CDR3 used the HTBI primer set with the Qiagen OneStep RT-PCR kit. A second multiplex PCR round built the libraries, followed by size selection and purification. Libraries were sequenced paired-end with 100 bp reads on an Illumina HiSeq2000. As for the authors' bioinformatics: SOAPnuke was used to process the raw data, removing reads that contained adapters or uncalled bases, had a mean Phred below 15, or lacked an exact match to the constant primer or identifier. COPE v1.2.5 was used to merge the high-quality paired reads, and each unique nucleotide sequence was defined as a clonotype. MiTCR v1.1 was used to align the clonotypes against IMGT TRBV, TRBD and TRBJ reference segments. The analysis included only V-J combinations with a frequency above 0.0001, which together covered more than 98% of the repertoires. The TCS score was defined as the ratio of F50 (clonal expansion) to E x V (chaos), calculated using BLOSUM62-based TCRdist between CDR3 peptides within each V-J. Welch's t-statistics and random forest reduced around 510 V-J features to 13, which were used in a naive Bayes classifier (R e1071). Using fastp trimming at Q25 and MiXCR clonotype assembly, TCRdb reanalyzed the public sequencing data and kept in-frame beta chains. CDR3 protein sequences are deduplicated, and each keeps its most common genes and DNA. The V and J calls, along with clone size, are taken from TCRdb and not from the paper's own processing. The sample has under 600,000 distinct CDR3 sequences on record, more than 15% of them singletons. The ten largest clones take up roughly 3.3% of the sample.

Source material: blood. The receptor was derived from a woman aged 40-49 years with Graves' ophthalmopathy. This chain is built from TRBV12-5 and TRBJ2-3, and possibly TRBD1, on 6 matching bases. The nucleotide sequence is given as TGTGCTAGTGCCCCGACCGGACAGAGGACAGATACGCAGTATTTT. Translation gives CASAPTGQRTDTQYF.